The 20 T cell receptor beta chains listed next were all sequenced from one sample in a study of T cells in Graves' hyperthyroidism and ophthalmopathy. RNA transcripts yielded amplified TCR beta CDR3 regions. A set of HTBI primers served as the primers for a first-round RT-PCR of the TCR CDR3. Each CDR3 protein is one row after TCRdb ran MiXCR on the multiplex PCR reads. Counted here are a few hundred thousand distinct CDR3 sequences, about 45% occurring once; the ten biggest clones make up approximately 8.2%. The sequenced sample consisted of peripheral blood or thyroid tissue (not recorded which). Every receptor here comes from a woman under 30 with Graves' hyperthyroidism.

This CDR3 reads CASSTPGTGLRYGYTF. In DNA, the CDR3 is TGTGCCAGCAGTACCCCCGGGACAGGGTTACGCTATGGCTACACCTTC. The chain carries TRBV11-1 and TRBJ1-2; the match to TRBD1 covers 9 bases. From germline, CDR1 is SGHAT and CDR2 FQDESV (reference sequence). Trimming took 6 bases from V and 4 from J; bases not matched to a gene: 12. The CDR3 sequence is 16 residues long.

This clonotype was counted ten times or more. The CDR3 sequence is CASSPGLMNTEAFF. CDR3 nucleotide sequence: TGTGCCAGCAGCCCCGGACTGATGAACACTGAAGCTTTCTTT. This chain connects TRBV7-2 to TRBJ1-1; D unresolved. Trimming shortened V by 5 bases and J by 0 bases, and 10 bases separated the two germline ends. CDR3 length: 14 amino acids. Germline V lookup: CDR1 SGHTA, CDR2 FQGNSA.

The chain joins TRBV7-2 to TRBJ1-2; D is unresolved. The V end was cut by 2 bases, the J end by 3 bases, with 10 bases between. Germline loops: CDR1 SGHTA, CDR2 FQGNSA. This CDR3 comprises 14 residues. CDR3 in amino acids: CASSLYAGDYGYTF. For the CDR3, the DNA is TGTGCCAGCAGCTTATATGCGGGAGACTATGGCTACACCTTC.

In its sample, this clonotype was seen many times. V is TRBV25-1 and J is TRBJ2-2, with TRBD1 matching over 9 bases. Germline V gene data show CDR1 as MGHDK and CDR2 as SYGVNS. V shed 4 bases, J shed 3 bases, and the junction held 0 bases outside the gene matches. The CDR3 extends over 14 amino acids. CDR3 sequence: CASSGQGDTGELFF. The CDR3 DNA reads TGTGCCAGCAGTGGACAGGGGGACACCGGGGAGCTGTTTTTT.

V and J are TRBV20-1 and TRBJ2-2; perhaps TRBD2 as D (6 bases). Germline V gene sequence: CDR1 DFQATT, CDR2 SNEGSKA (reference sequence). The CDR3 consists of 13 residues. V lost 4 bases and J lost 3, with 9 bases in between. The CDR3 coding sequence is TGCAGTGCTATCAGACTAGACACCGGGGAGCTGTTTTTT. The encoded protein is CSAIRLDTGELFF.

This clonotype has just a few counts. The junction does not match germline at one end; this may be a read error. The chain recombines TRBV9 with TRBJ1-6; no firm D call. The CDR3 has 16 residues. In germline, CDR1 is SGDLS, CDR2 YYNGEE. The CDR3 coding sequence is TGCGCCAGCAGCCAAGATTTTGGTGTCCTAACGGGAACCCTCCACTTT. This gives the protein CASSQDFGVLTGTLHF.

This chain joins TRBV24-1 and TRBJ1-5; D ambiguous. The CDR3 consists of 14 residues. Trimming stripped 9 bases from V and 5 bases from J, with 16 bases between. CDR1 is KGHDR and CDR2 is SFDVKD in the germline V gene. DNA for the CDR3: TGTGCCACCCGAAAGGGATGGGAGGATCAGCCCCAGCATTTT. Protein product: CATRKGWEDQPQHF.

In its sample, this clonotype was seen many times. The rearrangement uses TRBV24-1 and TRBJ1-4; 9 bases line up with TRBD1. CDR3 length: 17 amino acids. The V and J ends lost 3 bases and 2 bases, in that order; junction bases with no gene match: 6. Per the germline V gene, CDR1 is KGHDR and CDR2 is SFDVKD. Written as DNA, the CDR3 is TGTGCCACCAGTGATCAGGGACAGGGTGGCACTAATGAAAAACTGTTTTTT. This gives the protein CATSDQGQGGTNEKLFF.

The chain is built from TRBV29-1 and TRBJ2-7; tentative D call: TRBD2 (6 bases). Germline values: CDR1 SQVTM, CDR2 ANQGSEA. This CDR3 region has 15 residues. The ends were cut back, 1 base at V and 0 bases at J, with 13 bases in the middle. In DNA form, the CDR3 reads TGCAGCGTTGAAGTCGGTGGGGGGAGCTCCTACGAGCAGTACTTC. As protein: CSVEVGGGSSYEQYF.

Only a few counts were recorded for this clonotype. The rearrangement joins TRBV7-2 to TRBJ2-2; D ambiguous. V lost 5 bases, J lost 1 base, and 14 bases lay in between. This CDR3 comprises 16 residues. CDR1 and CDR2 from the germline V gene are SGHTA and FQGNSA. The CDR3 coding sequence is TGTGCCAGCAGCGTAGGGTGGACGGGGAACACCGGGGAGCTGTTTTTT. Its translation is CASSVGWTGNTGELFF.

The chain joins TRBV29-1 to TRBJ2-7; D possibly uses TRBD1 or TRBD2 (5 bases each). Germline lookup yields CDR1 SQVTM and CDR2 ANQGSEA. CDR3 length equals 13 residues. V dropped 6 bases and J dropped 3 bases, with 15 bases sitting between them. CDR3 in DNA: TGCAGCGTCACCGGGACGATCCTCTACGAGCAGTACTTC. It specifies CSVTGTILYEQYF.

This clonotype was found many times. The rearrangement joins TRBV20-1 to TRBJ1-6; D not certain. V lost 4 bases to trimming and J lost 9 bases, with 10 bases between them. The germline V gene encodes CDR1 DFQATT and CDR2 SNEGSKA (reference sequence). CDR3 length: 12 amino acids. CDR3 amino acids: CSAISASSPLHF. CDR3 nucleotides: TGCAGTGCTATCTCCGCCAGTTCACCCCTCCACTTT.

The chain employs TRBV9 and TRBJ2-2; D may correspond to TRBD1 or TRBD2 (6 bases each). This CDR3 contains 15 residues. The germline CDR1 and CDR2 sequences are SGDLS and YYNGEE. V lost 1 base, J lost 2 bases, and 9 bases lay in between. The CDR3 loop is CASSVSGANTGELFF. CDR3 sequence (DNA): TGTGCCAGCAGCGTATCGGGGGCAAACACCGGGGAGCTGTTTTTT.

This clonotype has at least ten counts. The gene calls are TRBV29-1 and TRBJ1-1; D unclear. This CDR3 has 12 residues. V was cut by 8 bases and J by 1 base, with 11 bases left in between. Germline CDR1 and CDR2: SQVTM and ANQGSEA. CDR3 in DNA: TGCAGCACGAGGGAGTCGAACACTGAAGCTTTCTTT. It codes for CSTRESNTEAFF.

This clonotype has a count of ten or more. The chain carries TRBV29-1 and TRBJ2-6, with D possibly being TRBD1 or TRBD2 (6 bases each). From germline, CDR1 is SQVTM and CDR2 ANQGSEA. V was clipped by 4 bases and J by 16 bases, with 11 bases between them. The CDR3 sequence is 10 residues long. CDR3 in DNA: TGCAGCGTTGGGGGGGCAGTACTGACTTTC. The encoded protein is CSVGGAVLTF.

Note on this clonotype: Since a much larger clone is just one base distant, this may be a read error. The CDR3, as DNA: TGTGCCAGCAGGGCCGGGACACTGTACCAAGAGGCCCAGTACTTC. It codes for CASRAGTLYQEAQYF. V usage is TRBV2 and J usage is TRBJ2-5; the D gene is possibly TRBD1 (6 bases). The CDR3 loop spans 15 amino acids. Germline V CDR1 and CDR2: SNHLY, FYNNEI. The variable domain in full, completed from reference TRBV2 and TRBJ2-5, reads EPEVTQTPSHQVTQMGQEVILRCVPISNHLYFYWYRQILGQKVEFLVSFYNNEISEKSEIFDDQFSVERPDGSNFTLKIRSTKLEDSAMYFCASRAGTLYQEAQYFGPGTRLLVL.

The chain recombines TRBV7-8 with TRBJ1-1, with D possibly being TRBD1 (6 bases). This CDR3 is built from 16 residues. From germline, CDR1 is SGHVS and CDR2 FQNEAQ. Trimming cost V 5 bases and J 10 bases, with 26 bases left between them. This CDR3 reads CASSLRDILHPFGAFF. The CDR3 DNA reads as TGTGCCAGCAGCCTGCGGGACATACTCCACCCTTTTGGAGCTTTCTTT.

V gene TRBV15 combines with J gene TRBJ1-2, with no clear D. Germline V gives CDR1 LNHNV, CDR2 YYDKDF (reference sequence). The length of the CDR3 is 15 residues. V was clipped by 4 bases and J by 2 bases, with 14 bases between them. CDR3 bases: TGTGCCACCAGCATGTCCGGGCTGACAAACTATGGCTACACCTTC. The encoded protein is CATSMSGLTNYGYTF.

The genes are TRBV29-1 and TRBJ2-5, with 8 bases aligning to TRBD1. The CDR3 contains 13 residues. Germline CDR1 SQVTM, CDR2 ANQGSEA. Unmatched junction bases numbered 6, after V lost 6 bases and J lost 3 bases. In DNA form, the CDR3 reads TGCAGCGTGAGCAGGGGGCTCGAAGAGACCCAGTACTTC. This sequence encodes CSVSRGLEETQYF.

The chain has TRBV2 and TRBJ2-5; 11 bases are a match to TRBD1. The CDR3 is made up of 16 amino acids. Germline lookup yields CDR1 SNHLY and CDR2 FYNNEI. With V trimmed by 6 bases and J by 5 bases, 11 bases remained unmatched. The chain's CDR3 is CASSLGTGGIWETQYF. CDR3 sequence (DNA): TGTGCCAGCAGCTTAGGGACAGGGGGGATCTGGGAGACCCAGTACTTC.